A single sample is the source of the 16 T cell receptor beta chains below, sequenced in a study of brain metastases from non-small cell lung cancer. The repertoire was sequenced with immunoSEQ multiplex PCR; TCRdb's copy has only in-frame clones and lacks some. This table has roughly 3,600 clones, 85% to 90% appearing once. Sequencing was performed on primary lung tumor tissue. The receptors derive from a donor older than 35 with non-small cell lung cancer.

CDR3 sequence reads: CASTPGGRLQETQYF. The CDR3 DNA sequence: TGTGCCAGTACGCCCGGAGGCAGACTCCAAGAGACCCAGTACTTC. The J gene is TRBJ2-5, the V gene TRBV19; weak D call: TRBD2 (5 bases). Germline V lookup: CDR1 LNHDA, CDR2 SQIVND (reference sequence). The CDR3 covers 15 residues. The V end lost 7 bases, the J end lost 1 base, and 16 bases lay between the germline ends. Based on the CDR3 plus reference TRBV19 and TRBJ2-5, the full variable domain is DGGITQSPKYLFRKEGQNVTLSCEQNLNHDAMYWYRQDPGQGLRLIYYSQIVNDFQKGDIAEGYSVSREKKESFPLTVTSAQKNPTAFYLCASTPGGRLQETQYFGPGTRLLVL.

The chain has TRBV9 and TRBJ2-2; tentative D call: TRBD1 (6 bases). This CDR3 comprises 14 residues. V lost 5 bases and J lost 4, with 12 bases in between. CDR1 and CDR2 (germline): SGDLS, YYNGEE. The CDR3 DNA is TGTGCCAGCAGTTTTACAGGGTCCACCGGGGAGCTGTTTTTT. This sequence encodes CASSFTGSTGELFF.

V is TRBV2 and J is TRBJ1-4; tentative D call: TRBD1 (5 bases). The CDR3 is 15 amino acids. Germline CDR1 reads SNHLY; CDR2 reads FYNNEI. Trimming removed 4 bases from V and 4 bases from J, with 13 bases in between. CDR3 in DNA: TGTGCCAGCAGTGTAGCAGGGCAGATTAATGAAAAACTGTTTTTT. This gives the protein CASSVAGQINEKLFF.

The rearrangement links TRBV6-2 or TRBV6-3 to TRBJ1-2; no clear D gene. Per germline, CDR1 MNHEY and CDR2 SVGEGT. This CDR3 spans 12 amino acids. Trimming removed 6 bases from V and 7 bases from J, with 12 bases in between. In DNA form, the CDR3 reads TGTGCCAGCAGCCGATTGGGTTTTGGCTACACCTTC. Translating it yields CASSRLGFGYTF.

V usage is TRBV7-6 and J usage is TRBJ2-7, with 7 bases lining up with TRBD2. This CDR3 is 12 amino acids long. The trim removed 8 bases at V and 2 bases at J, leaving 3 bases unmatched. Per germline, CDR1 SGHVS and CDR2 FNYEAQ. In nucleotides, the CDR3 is TGTGCCAGCCGGGGGGATACCTACGAGCAGTACTTC. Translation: CASRGDTYEQYF.

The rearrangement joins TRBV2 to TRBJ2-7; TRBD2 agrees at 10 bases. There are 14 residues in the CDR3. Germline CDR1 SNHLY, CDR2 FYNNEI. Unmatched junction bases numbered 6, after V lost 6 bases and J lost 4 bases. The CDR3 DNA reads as TGTGCCAGCAGGTCTAGCGGGGGCGGGTACGAGCAGTACTTC. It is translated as CASRSSGGGYEQYF.

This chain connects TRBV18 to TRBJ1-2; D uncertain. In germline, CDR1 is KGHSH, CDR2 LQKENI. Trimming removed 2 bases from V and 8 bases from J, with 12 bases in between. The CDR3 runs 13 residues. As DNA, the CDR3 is TGTGCCAGCTCACCAGGGTTTTCGGGCGGCTACACCTTC. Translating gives CASSPGFSGGYTF.

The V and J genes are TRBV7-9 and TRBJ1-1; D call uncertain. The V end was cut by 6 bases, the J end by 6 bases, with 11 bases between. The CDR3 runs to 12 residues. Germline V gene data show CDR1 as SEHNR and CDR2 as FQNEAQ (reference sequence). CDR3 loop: CASRGLDAEAFF. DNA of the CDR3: TGTGCCAGCAGGGGGTTAGACGCTGAAGCTTTCTTT.

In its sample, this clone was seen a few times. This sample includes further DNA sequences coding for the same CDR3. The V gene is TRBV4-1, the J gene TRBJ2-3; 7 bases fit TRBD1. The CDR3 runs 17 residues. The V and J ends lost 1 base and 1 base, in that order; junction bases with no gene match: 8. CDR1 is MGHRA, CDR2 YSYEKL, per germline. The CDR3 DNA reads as TGCGCCAGCAGCCAAGCACAGGGGATTTCCGGCACAGATACGCAGTATTTT. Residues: CASSQAQGISGTDTQYF.

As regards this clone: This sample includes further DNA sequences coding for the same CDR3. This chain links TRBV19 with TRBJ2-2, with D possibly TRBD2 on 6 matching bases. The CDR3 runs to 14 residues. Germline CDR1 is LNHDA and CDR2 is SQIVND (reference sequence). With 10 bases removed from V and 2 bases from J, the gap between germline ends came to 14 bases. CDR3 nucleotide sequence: TGTGCCATCAAGGAGGGCGCAAACACCGGGGAGCTGTTTTTT. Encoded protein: CAIKEGANTGELFF. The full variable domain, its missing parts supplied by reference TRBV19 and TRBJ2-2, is DGGITQSPKYLFRKEGQNVTLSCEQNLNHDAMYWYRQDPGQGLRLIYYSQIVNDFQKGDIAEGYSVSREKKESFPLTVTSAQKNPTAFYLCAIKEGANTGELFFGEGSRLTVL.

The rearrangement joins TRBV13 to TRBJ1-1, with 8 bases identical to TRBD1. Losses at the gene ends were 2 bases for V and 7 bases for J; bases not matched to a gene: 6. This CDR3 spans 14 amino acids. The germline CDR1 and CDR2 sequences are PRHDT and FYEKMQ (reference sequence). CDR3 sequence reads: CASSLRTGGGEAFF. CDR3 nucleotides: TGTGCCAGCAGCTTACGTACAGGGGGAGGTGAAGCTTTCTTT.

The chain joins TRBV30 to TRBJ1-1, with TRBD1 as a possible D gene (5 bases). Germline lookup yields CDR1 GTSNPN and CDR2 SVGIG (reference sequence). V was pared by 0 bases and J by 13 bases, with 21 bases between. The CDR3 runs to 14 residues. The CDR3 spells CAWSVYGRVPSGFF. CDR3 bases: TGTGCCTGGAGTGTATATGGCAGGGTACCGTCAGGTTTCTTT.

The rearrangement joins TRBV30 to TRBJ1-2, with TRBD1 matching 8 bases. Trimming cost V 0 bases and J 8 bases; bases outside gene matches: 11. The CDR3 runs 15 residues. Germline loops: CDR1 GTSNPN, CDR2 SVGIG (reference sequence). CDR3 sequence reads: CAWSVERAGGGGYTF. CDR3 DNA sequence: TGTGCCTGGAGTGTAGAGAGGGCAGGGGGCGGGGGCTACACCTTC.

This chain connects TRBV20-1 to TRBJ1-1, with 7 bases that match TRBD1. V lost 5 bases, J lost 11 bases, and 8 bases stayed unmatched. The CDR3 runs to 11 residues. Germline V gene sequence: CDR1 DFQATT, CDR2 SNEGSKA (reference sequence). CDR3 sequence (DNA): TGCAGTGCTTCAACAGGGGTTGATGCTTTCTTT. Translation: CSASTGVDAFF.

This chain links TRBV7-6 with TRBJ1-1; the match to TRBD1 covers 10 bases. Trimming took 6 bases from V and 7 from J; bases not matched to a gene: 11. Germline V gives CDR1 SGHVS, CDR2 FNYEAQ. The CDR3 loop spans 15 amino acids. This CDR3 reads CASREGQGRRDEAFF. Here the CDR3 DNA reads TGTGCCAGCAGGGAGGGACAGGGGAGGAGGGATGAAGCTTTCTTT.

This chain's CDR3 is CASRDRGAGNTIYF. The CDR3 DNA is TGTGCCAGCAGGGACAGGGGAGCTGGAAACACCATATATTTT. The chain recombines TRBV25-1 with TRBJ1-3; 9 nucleotides align to TRBD1. Germline V gene sequence: CDR1 MGHDK, CDR2 SYGVNS. The CDR3 totals 14 residues. The trim removed 6 bases at V and 2 bases at J, leaving 2 bases unmatched.